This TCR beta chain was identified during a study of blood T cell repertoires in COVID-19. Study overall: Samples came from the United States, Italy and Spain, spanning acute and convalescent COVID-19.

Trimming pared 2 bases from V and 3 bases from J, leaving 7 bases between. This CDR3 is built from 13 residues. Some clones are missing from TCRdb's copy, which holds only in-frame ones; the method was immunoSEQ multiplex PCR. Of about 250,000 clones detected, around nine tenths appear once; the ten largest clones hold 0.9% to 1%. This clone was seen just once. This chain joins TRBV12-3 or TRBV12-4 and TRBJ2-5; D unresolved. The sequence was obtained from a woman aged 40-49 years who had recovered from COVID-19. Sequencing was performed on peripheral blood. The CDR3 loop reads CASSLTVEETQYF. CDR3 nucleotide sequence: TGTGCCAGCAGTTTAACGGTGGAAGAGACCCAGTACTTC.